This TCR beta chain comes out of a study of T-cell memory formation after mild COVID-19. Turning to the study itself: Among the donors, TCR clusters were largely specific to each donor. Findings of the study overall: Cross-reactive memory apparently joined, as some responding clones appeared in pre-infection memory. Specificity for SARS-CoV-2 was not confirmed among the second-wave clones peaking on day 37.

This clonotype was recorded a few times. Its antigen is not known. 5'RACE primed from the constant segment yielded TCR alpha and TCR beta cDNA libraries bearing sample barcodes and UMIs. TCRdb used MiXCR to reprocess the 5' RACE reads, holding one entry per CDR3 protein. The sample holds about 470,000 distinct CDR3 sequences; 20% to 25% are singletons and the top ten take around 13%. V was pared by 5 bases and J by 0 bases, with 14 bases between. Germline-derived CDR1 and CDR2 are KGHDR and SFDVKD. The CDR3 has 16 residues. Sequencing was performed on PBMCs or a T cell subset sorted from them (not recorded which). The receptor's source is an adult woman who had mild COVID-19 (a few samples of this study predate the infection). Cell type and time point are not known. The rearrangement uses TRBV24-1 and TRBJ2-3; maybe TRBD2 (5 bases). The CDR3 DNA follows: TGTGCCACCAGTGTTAACTCGGGGTCTAGCACAGATACGCAGTATTTT. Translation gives CATSVNSGSSTDTQYF.